This TCR beta chain was sequenced during a study of blood T cell repertoires in COVID-19. CDR3 length: 14 amino acids. The germline V gene encodes CDR1 MNHEY and CDR2 SMNVEV (reference sequence). Germline trimming cut 7 bases from V and 6 bases from J; bases unmatched to any gene: 7. This table comes from immunoSEQ multiplex PCR, and its TCRdb copy is limited to in-frame clones, with some not included. Here the sample spans about 76,000 clones, around 88% being singletons. The chain couples TRBV27 to TRBJ2-2; 8 nucleotides line up with TRBD1. What was sequenced was peripheral blood. This sequence was found in a human donor in a cohort sampled during active COVID-19. CDR3 protein: CASTTGGGPGELFF. For the CDR3, the DNA is TGTGCCAGCACCACAGGGGGAGGCCCCGGGGAGCTGTTTTTT.